These T cell receptor beta chains were read from a single sample in a study of PD-L1 blockade in urothelial cancer. Profiled with immunoSEQ multiplex PCR; TCRdb holds only in-frame clones, not every one. Of about 30,000 clones detected, about nine tenths appear once; the ten largest clones hold 7.5% to 9.5%. Sequenced here: PBMCs, sampled around atezolizumab (anti-PD-L1) treatment. The receptor set was obtained from a man older than 75 with urothelial cancer. CDR3s include the opening cysteine and the closing phenylalanine or tryptophan. A D gene is named only where the DNA matches it firmly. Not all rows give a size; the values are once, few, many and, for expanded clones, a class.

>TRBJ2-1|TRBV5-5|.|.
CASSFRLVLAEQFF
TGTGCCAGCAGCTTCCGACTAGTTTTGGCTGAGCAGTTCTTC
>TRBJ2-5|TRBV9|TRBD2|.
CASSVYGGRQETQYF
TGTGCCAGCAGCGTTTACGGCGGGAGGCAAGAGACCCAGTACTTC
>TRBJ2-7|TRBV18|.|few
CASSPGGEGRGGLYEQYF
TGTGCCAGCTCACCCGGGGGTGAGGGGCGAGGGGGCCTTTACGAGCAGTACTTC
>TRBJ1-4|TRBV4-3|.|.
CASSQNTGNEKLFF
TGCGCCAGCAGCCAAAACACAGGGAATGAAAAACTGTTTTTT
>TRBJ2-5|TRBV19|.|.
CASSTGVQETQYF
TGTGCCAGTAGTACAGGGGTCCAAGAGACCCAGTACTTC
>TRBJ2-5|TRBV14|.|.
CASSQGVSLGETQYF
TGTGCCAGCAGCCAGGGAGTGAGTTTGGGAGAGACCCAGTACTTC
>TRBJ1-1|TRBV18|.|.
CASSVDRPTEAFF
TGTGCCAGCTCAGTAGACAGGCCCACTGAAGCTTTCTTT
>TRBJ2-6|TRBV19|TRBD1|.
CASSNRGSGANVLTF
TGTGCCAGTAGCAACAGGGGTTCTGGGGCCAACGTCCTGACTTTC
>TRBJ2-1|TRBV6-1|.|.
CASSRSGTSYNEQFF
TGTGCCAGCAGTCGAAGCGGAACCTCCTACAATGAGCAGTTCTTC
>TRBJ2-1|TRBV9|.|.
CASGEGMDNEQFF
TGTGCCAGCGGTGAGGGCATGGACAATGAGCAGTTCTTC
>TRBJ1-1|TRBV19|TRBD1|.
CASSDRAVEAAFF
TGTGCCAGTAGCGACAGGGCGGTAGAGGCAGCTTTCTTT
>TRBJ2-3|TRBV9|.|once
CASSVGGGPTDTQYF
TGTGCCAGCAGCGTAGGTGGCGGGCCCACAGATACGCAGTATTTT
>TRBJ2-1|TRBV5-1|TRBD2|.
CASSLEGGRADEQFF
TGCGCCAGCAGCTTGGAGGGCGGGAGAGCAGATGAGCAGTTCTTC
>TRBJ2-1|TRBV11-3|TRBD1|.
CASSFRDRDNEQFF
TGTGCCAGCAGCTTTAGGGACAGGGACAATGAGCAGTTCTTC
>TRBJ1-1|TRBV15|.|.
CATTSGTYNTEAFF
TGTGCCACCACCAGTGGGACTTATAACACTGAAGCTTTCTTT
>TRBJ1-1|TRBV5-6|.|.
CASSLGLSRNTEAFF
TGTGCCAGCAGCTTGGGACTTAGCAGGAACACTGAAGCTTTCTTT
>TRBJ2-2|TRBV9|.|.
CASSISSGNTGELFF
TGTGCCAGCAGCATAAGCTCGGGTAACACCGGGGAGCTGTTTTTT
>TRBJ2-5|TRBV11-3|.|.
CASSLDSLSGETQYF
TGTGCCAGCAGCTTGGACTCTCTAAGTGGGGAGACCCAGTACTTC
>TRBJ2-5|TRBV27|TRBD2|.
CASRPRPGGLAGKETQYF
TGTGCCAGCAGACCTCGACCCGGGGGGCTAGCGGGAAAAGAGACCCAGTACTTC
>TRBJ2-5|TRBV18|TRBD2|.
CASSLAGGSQETQYF
TGTGCCAGCTCACTTGCGGGAGGGTCACAAGAGACCCAGTACTTC
>TRBJ1-4|TRBV15|.|.
CATSRNGEKLFF
TGTGCCACCAGCAGGAACGGGGAAAAACTGTTTTTT
>TRBJ2-3|TRBV19|.|few
CATKLELRGTDTQYF
TGTGCCACTAAGCTTGAACTGCGGGGAACAGATACGCAGTATTTT
>TRBJ1-1|TRBV18|TRBD1|.
CASSPGQGRQLNTEAFF
TGTGCCAGCTCACCTGGACAGGGGCGACAATTGAACACTGAAGCTTTCTTT
>TRBJ2-3|TRBV11-3|TRBD2|once
CASSLIAGGSDTQYF
TGTGCCAGCAGCTTGATAGCGGGAGGGTCAGATACGCAGTATTTT
>TRBJ1-5|TRBV2|.|.
CASSARVSNQPQHF
TGTGCCAGCAGTGCCAGGGTTAGCAATCAGCCCCAGCATTTT
>TRBJ2-1|TRBV28|.|.
CASGSLLDYNEQFF
TGTGCCAGCGGGTCACTATTAGATTACAATGAGCAGTTCTTC
>TRBJ2-7|TRBV10-3|TRBD2|.
CAISEPGLAASYEQYF
TGTGCCATCAGTGAGCCGGGACTAGCGGCCTCCTACGAGCAGTACTTC
>TRBJ1-4|TRBV29-1|.|.
CSVEGGEGAENEKLFF
TGCAGCGTTGAGGGGGGGGAAGGGGCCGAGAATGAAAAACTGTTTTTT
>TRBJ1-1|TRBV5-1|.|.
CASSLQGQEMNTEAFF
TGCGCCAGCAGCTTGCAGGGGCAAGAGATGAACACTGAAGCTTTCTTT
>TRBJ1-2|TRBV6-1|.|.
CASSEAFTGEYGYTF
TGTGCCAGCAGTGAAGCCTTCACGGGAGAGTATGGCTACACCTTC
>TRBJ2-5|TRBV11-2|TRBD2|.
CASSLVVGLAGGLETQYF
TGTGCCAGCAGCTTAGTAGTAGGACTAGCGGGAGGCTTAGAGACCCAGTACTTC
>TRBJ2-7|TRBV30|.|.
CAWSVGQGYYEQYF
TGTGCCTGGAGTGTAGGTCAGGGTTACTACGAGCAGTACTTC
>TRBJ1-2|TRBV11-2|TRBD1|.
CASSSAGTGALFGYTF
TGTGCCAGCAGTTCGGCCGGGACAGGGGCCCTTTTTGGCTACACCTTC
>TRBJ2-7|TRBV27|TRBD1|.
CASSWTGALGEQYF
TGTGCCAGCAGTTGGACAGGGGCCCTGGGCGAGCAGTACTTC
>TRBJ2-3|TRBV6-1|.|.
CASNRQGTDTQYF
TGTGCCAGCAATAGGCAGGGGACAGATACGCAGTATTTT
>TRBJ2-7|TRBV29-1|TRBD1|.
CSALGQVRDEQYF
TGCAGCGCCCTCGGACAGGTCCGCGACGAGCAGTACTTC
>TRBJ2-7|TRBV29-1|TRBD2|.
CSVRGGAGGGYEQYF
TGCAGCGTCCGGGGGGGAGCGGGAGGTGGCTACGAGCAGTACTTC
>TRBJ1-2|TRBV2|TRBD1|.
CASRRLPRRDRRDYGYTF
TGTGCCAGCAGGCGATTACCGCGCCGGGACAGGCGAGACTATGGCTACACCTTC
>TRBJ2-3|TRBV7-9|TRBD2|.
CASSLSSGSTDTQYF
TGTGCCAGCAGCTTGTCTAGCGGGAGCACAGATACGCAGTATTTT
>TRBJ2-7|TRBV20-1|.|.
CSASYGEQYF
TGCAGTGCTAGCTACGGCGAGCAGTACTTC
>TRBJ2-5|TRBV18|.|.
CASSPPAGRETQYF
TGTGCCAGCTCACCCCCGGCAGGCAGGGAGACCCAGTACTTC
>TRBJ2-1|TRBV19|TRBD1|.
CASSIETGRYEQFF
TGTGCCAGTAGTATAGAGACAGGGCGGTATGAGCAGTTCTTC
>TRBJ1-1|TRBV6-5|.|.
CASSPNSDGGTEAFF
TGTGCCAGCAGTCCAAACTCGGACGGGGGCACTGAAGCTTTCTTT
>TRBJ1-2|TRBV5-1|TRBD1|.
CASSRDRTTNYGYTF
TGCGCCAGCAGCCGGGACAGAACTACAAACTATGGCTACACCTTC
>TRBJ1-1|TRBV5-6|.|once
CASSLGLEAFF
TGTGCCAGCAGCTTGGGGCTTGAAGCTTTCTTT
>TRBJ2-7|TRBV7-9|.|.
CASSLGTASSYEQYF
TGTGCCAGCAGCTTAGGGACAGCAAGCTCCTACGAGCAGTACTTC
>TRBJ1-1|TRBV30|.|.
CAWSVLGQLNTEAFF
TGTGCCTGGAGTGTATTGGGACAATTGAACACTGAAGCTTTCTTT
>TRBJ1-2|TRBV19|TRBD1|.
CASSMGQVDGCTF
TGTGCCAGTAGTATGGGACAGGTAGACGGCTGCACCTTC
>TRBJ2-7|TRBV19|.|.
CAPVPRECEQYF
TGTGCCCCTGTCCCCCGGGAGTGCGAGCAGTACTTC
>TRBJ1-3|TRBV5-4|.|.
CASSLVGGRGSGQNTIYF
TGTGCCAGCAGCTTGGTCGGGGGACGTGGGAGCGGGCAAAACACCATATATTTT
>TRBJ2-1|TRBV5-4|.|once
CASSSQDRPGNEQFF
TGTGCCAGCAGCTCCCAGGACAGACCTGGGAATGAGCAGTTCTTC
>TRBJ2-3|TRBV5-1|.|once
CASSLAQDTQYF
TGCGCCAGCAGCTTGGCCCAAGATACGCAGTATTTT
>TRBJ1-1|TRBV2|.|few
CASSESGGTEAFF
TGTGCCAGCAGTGAATCCGGGGGCACTGAAGCTTTCTTT
>TRBJ1-6|TRBV11-2|TRBD1|.
CASSSQGGYGNSPLHF
TGTGCCAGCAGCTCCCAAGGGGGCTACGGGAATTCACCCCTCCACTTT
>TRBJ2-5|TRBV29-1|TRBD1|.
CSVEDTGGRETQYF
TGCAGCGTTGAAGATACAGGGGGCAGGGAGACCCAGTACTTC
>TRBJ2-2|TRBV7-9|.|.
CASSVRGLTGELFF
TGTGCCAGCAGCGTTCGAGGGCTCACCGGGGAGCTGTTTTTT
>TRBJ2-1|TRBV5-1|.|.
CASSLGVSDNNEQFF
TGCGCCAGCAGCTTGGGGGTTTCGGACAACAATGAGCAGTTCTTC